Described below is a single T cell receptor beta chain sequence and its context. Sequencing was performed with immunoSEQ multiplex PCR; in TCRdb, only in-frame clones are kept and a portion is missing. Here the sample spans around 670 clones, under 80% being singletons. The sample comes from a study of preoperative IRX-2 immunotherapy in early breast cancer. Treatment in this sample: preoperative locoregional IRX-2 cytokine immunotherapy. This phase Ib study tested locoregional IRX-2 cytokine immunotherapy given before surgery. The V gene's germline CDR1 is MDHEN and CDR2 SYDVKM. The CDR3 totals 15 residues. The V gene lost 3 bases and the J gene lost 0 bases, with 11 bases spanning the gap.

The sample here was lymph node tissue, taken before IRX-2 immunotherapy. The chain carries TRBV28 and TRBJ1-2; D is ambiguous. The sequence came from a human donor with breast cancer. The CDR3 loop reads CASSFFGPTNYGYTF. The DNA for the CDR3 is TGTGCCAGCAGTTTCTTTGGCCCAACTAACTATGGCTACACCTTC.